The 7 T cell receptor beta chains listed next were all sequenced from one sample in a study of blood T cell repertoires in COVID-19. Method: immunoSEQ multiplex PCR; TCRdb's copy keeps in-frame clones and lacks some. The table lists around 200,000 clones, approximately 81% of them singletons. Sample: peripheral blood. The receptor set was obtained from a woman of 80 years or more with acute or convalescent COVID-19.

The chain carries TRBV19 and TRBJ2-2; 7 nucleotides line up with TRBD2. Germline lookup yields CDR1 LNHDA and CDR2 SQIVND (reference sequence). The junction had 17 bases not matched to a gene; V was cut back by 10 bases and J by 3 bases. The CDR3 consists of 17 residues. The CDR3 coding sequence is TGTGCCACAGTTCATGGCGCCCGGGGGGAGCACACCGGGGAGCTGTTTTTT. It codes for CATVHGARGEHTGELFF.

This chain connects TRBV19 to TRBJ1-5; no clear D gene. The germline gives CDR1 LNHDA, CDR2 SQIVND (reference sequence). The CDR3 has 15 amino acids. The ends were cut back, 1 base at V and 7 bases at J, with 14 bases in the middle. CDR3 DNA: TGTGCCAGTAGTATAGGCCCTAGTGCCGACCAGCCCCAGCATTTT. Translated, it gives CASSIGPSADQPQHF.

This chain links TRBV19 with TRBJ1-1; 7 nucleotides align to TRBD1. Germline V gene lookup returns CDR1 LNHDA and CDR2 SQIVND (reference sequence). V gave up 1 base and J gave up 1 base; unmatched junction bases: 0. This CDR3 region has 14 residues. CDR3 protein: CASSIGTGNTEAFF. Here the CDR3 DNA reads TGTGCCAGTAGTATAGGGACAGGGAACACTGAAGCTTTCTTT.

The chain carries TRBV27 and TRBJ1-3, with D possibly TRBD1 on 5 matching bases. Between the trimmed V and J ends, which lost 6 bases and 4 bases, there was a span of 22 bases. From germline, CDR1 is MNHEY and CDR2 SMNVEV (reference sequence). The CDR3 extends over 17 amino acids. CDR3 protein: CASRGGRVRGKGNTIYF. The CDR3, as DNA: TGTGCCAGCAGGGGGGGGAGGGTTAGAGGTAAGGGAAACACCATATATTTT.

The chain joins TRBV7-2 to TRBJ1-5; TRBD1 matches 7 bases. This CDR3 spans 16 amino acids. CDR1 is SGHTA and CDR2 is FQGNSA in the germline V gene. V was clipped by 5 bases and J by 4 bases; unmatched bases: 11. The CDR3 DNA reads TGTGCCAGCAGCAGAGAGGGACAGAACAGTAATCAGCCCCAGCATTTT. Translated, it gives CASSREGQNSNQPQHF.

V is TRBV18 and J is TRBJ2-7; D may be TRBD2 (5 bases). Per germline, CDR1 KGHSH and CDR2 LQKENI. Trimming took 3 bases from V and 2 from J, leaving 11 bases between them. The CDR3 runs to 14 residues. The CDR3 bases are TGTGCCAGCTCACCGGTGAGGGATGCCTACGAGCAGTACTTC. Protein: CASSPVRDAYEQYF.

The chain couples TRBV9 to TRBJ2-5; D might be TRBD2 (5 bases). The CDR3 is 16 residues long. Looked up from germline, CDR1 is SGDLS and CDR2 is YYNGEE. V dropped 4 bases and J dropped 0 bases, with 16 bases sitting between them. The chain's CDR3 is CASSFEDSQYQETQYF. CDR3 DNA: TGTGCCAGCAGCTTCGAGGACTCACAATACCAAGAGACCCAGTACTTC.